This T cell receptor (beta chain) derives from a study of CXCR3-negative and CXCR3-positive naive CD8 T cells. The germline V gene encodes CDR1 MNHEY and CDR2 SMNVEV (reference sequence). The CDR3 consists of 14 residues. Via 5' RACE with UMI labels, TRB cDNA libraries were prepared. Reprocessing the 5' RACE reads, TCRdb reports a single entry for every CDR3 protein and omits DNA. This sample contains about 58,000 distinct CDR3 sequences. The sequenced material came from naive CXCR3- CD8+ T cells from blood. Subset denoted: CD45RO-CCR7+CD27+CD95- naive CD8+ T cells lacking CXCR3 (TNR3-). The chain couples TRBV27 to TRBJ1-5; TCRdb picks TRBD1, but there is no DNA to check that call. The sequence derives from a human donor in good health. Some clones in this sample may be carry-over from other donors' samples. CDR3 in amino acids: CASSLQGLNQPQHF.